This entry describes one T cell receptor (beta chain). Profiled with immunoSEQ multiplex PCR; TCRdb holds only in-frame clones, not every one. The sample consists of approximately 180,000 clones, around 87% of them appearing once. This CDR3 has 15 amino acids. The V and J ends lost 2 bases and 8 bases respectively, with 18 bases between them. CDR1 is LGHNA, CDR2 YNFKEQ, per germline. The data derive from a study of blood T cell repertoires in COVID-19. This clonotype was obtained from a man in his forties with active or convalescent COVID-19. The chain has TRBV4-2 and TRBJ1-2, with D hard to call. The specimen sequenced was peripheral blood. The CDR3 loop is CASSQQEGKAEGYTF. The DNA for the CDR3 is TGTGCCAGCAGCCAACAGGAAGGAAAGGCAGAGGGCTACACCTTC.